A selection of T cell receptor beta chains follows, all from one sample in a study of T cells in narcolepsy. This table comes from immunoSEQ multiplex PCR, and its TCRdb copy is limited to in-frame clones, with some not included. The sample includes over 25,000 clones, approximately 79% of them seen just once. Sequences were obtained from memory (CD45RA-) CD4+ T cells from blood. These receptor sequences come from a human donor in good health. CDR3s include the opening cysteine and the closing phenylalanine or tryptophan. D genes are given only for firm matches. Rows give clone size only sometimes, using once, few, many, or a class for an expanded clone.

V	size	J	D	DNA	CDR3
TRBV5-5	NA	TRBJ1-2	NA	TGTGCCAGCAGCGTAGAACCGGGACCTAACTATGGCTACACCTTC	CASSVEPGPNYGYTF
TRBV4-1	NA	TRBJ1-1	TRBD1	TGCGCCAGCAGCCAAGACAGGGGGGCGAACACTGAAGCTTTCTTT	CASSQDRGANTEAFF
TRBV2	NA	TRBJ1-2	NA	TGTGCCAGCAGTTTAGACAACTATGGCTACACCTTC	CASSLDNYGYTF
TRBV5-8	NA	TRBJ2-4	NA	TGTGCCAGCAGTCCGGGCACCGTAGCCAAAAACATTCAGTACTTC	CASSPGTVAKNIQYF
TRBV19	NA	TRBJ2-1	TRBD1	TGTGCCAGTAGTAGTAGACAGGGGCGGTGGAATGAGCAGTTCTTC	CASSSRQGRWNEQFF
TRBV11-2	few	TRBJ1-1	NA	TGTGCCAGCCTGTCTACGGTTGAAGCTTTCTTT	CASLSTVEAFF
TRBV10-3	few	TRBJ2-5	NA	TGTGCCATCAGTGAGGGACCTCAAGAGACCCAGTACTTC	CAISEGPQETQYF
TRBV19	NA	TRBJ1-2	NA	TGTGCCAGTACCACACTCCAAGGGTCAGGCCTCTATGGCTACACCTTC	CASTTLQGSGLYGYTF
TRBV15	NA	TRBJ1-4	NA	TGTGCCACCAGCAGAGACAGGCTCGGTGAAAAACTGTTTTTT	CATSRDRLGEKLFF
TRBV5-1	NA	TRBJ2-1	TRBD1	TGCGCCAGCAGCTTACAGGGGGTGGGTGAGCAGTTCTTC	CASSLQGVGEQFF
TRBV9	NA	TRBJ2-1	TRBD2	TGTGCCAGCAGCGTGCTGCGGGAGGCCGGTGAGCAGTTCTTC	CASSVLREAGEQFF
TRBV7-3	NA	TRBJ2-1	TRBD1	TGTGCCAGCAGCTTAATAGGGACAGGGCCGTCCAATGAGCAGTTCTTC	CASSLIGTGPSNEQFF
TRBV4-1	NA	TRBJ2-6	NA	TGCGCCAGCAGCCAAGGTGGGGTGGTCTCCTCTGGGGCCAACGTCCTGACTTTC	CASSQGGVVSSGANVLTF
TRBV19	NA	TRBJ2-2	TRBD1	TGTGCCAGCGGGACAGGGGAGAACACCGGGGAGCTGTTTTTT	CASGTGENTGELFF
TRBV28	NA	TRBJ2-3	TRBD2	TGTGCCAGCAGTCGACTAGCGGGAGGGACAGATACGCAGTATTTT	CASSRLAGGTDTQYF
TRBV7-9	NA	TRBJ2-5	NA	TGTGCCAGCAGCTTGTGGGGACAAGAGACCCAGTACTTC	CASSLWGQETQYF
TRBV19	NA	TRBJ1-5	NA	TGTGCCAGTAGTACAGGGGGCAATCAGCCCCAGCATTTT	CASSTGGNQPQHF
TRBV27	few	TRBJ2-3	NA	TGTGCCAGCAGGGGGCAGAGCGGCACAGATACGCAGTATTTT	CASRGQSGTDTQYF
TRBV4-3	NA	TRBJ2-1	NA	TGCGCCAGCAGCCGAGACTTCTCTAGCTCCTACAATGAGCAGTTCTTC	CASSRDFSSSYNEQFF
TRBV28	NA	TRBJ2-7	TRBD2	TGTGCCAGCAGATCCGGGACTAGCGGCGACTACGAGCAGTACTTC	CASRSGTSGDYEQYF
TRBV5-1	NA	TRBJ2-3	NA	TGCGCCAGCAGCCTTTCCAGGGGGGGCACAGATACGCAGTATTTT	CASSLSRGGTDTQYF
TRBV6-1	NA	TRBJ2-6	NA	TGTGCCAACGCCAACTCTGGGGCCAACGTCCTGACTTTC	CANANSGANVLTF
TRBV28	few	TRBJ2-6	NA	TGTGCCAGCCGAAGACCCCGACCTGGGGCCAACGTCCTGACTTTC	CASRRPRPGANVLTF
TRBV5-1	few	TRBJ1-6	TRBD1	TGCGCCAGCAGGGATACGGGACAGCCCAATTCACCCCTCCACTTT	CASRDTGQPNSPLHF
TRBV18	NA	TRBJ2-6	NA	TGTGCCAGCTCACCCTCAGGGGCCAACGTCCTGACTTTC	CASSPSGANVLTF
TRBV6-5	NA	TRBJ2-7	TRBD2	TGTGCCGGCCCGACTCCGGGACTAGCGGACCACGAGCAGTACTTC	CAGPTPGLADHEQYF
TRBV9	NA	TRBJ1-2	NA	TGTGCCAGCAGCGTAGAGGGAGCGGGGGAAGGCTACACCTTC	CASSVEGAGEGYTF
TRBV7-9	NA	TRBJ1-5	TRBD1	TGTGCCAACAGCCCGGGACAGGGTAATCAGCCCCAGCATTTT	CANSPGQGNQPQHF
TRBV19	NA	TRBJ1-1	NA	TGTGCCAGTAGTATTCCGCCGGGGGACACTGAAGCTTTCTTT	CASSIPPGDTEAFF
TRBV7-3	NA	TRBJ2-3	TRBD2	TGTGCCAGCAGCTCAGCGGGACTAGCGGGAGGGGGAGATACGCAGTATTTT	CASSSAGLAGGGDTQYF
TRBV7-6	NA	TRBJ2-7	NA	TGTGCCAGCAGCTTAGTTTCAGGGAATGTGGGCTCCCAGTCCTACGAGCAGTACTTC	CASSLVSGNVGSQSYEQYF
TRBV10-2	once	TRBJ2-3	NA	TGCGCCAGCCAAGACCCGGAAGATACGCAGTATTTT	CASQDPEDTQYF
TRBV7-2	NA	TRBJ2-7	NA	TGTGCCAGCAGCCAGCGCTGGGGCGAGCAGTACTTC	CASSQRWGEQYF
TRBV18	NA	TRBJ1-1	NA	TGTGCCAGCTTCCCGGGGGGTGTCACTGAAGCTTTCTTT	CASFPGGVTEAFF
TRBV6-5	NA	TRBJ1-1	TRBD1	TGTGCCAGCAGTCCGACAGGGGGCGGCACTGAAGCTTTCTTT	CASSPTGGGTEAFF
TRBV2	NA	TRBJ1-1	NA	TGTGCCACCCCGACAGAGGACACTGAAGCTTTCTTT	CATPTEDTEAFF
TRBV7-9	medium-sized	TRBJ1-4	NA	TGTGCCAGCAGCTCGGTCGGTGAAAAACTGTTTTTT	CASSSVGEKLFF
TRBV10-3	NA	TRBJ1-1	NA	TGTGCCATCAGTAGGACAGAGAACACTGAAGCTTTCTTT	CAISRTENTEAFF
TRBV9	once	TRBJ2-7	NA	TGTGCCAGCAGCGTAGGCCCAGGGACCCAGTACGAGCAGTACTTC	CASSVGPGTQYEQYF
TRBV2	NA	TRBJ1-2	NA	TGTGCCAGCAGTGGGGCCCCAACCTATGGCTACACCTTC	CASSGAPTYGYTF
TRBV23-1	NA	TRBJ1-3	NA	TGCGCCAGCAGTCCGCCCAGCTCTGGAAACACCATATATTTT	CASSPPSSGNTIYF
TRBV19	NA	TRBJ2-3	NA	TGTGCCAGTACGGATTGGAATACGCAGTATTTT	CASTDWNTQYF
TRBV15	few	TRBJ2-5	NA	TGTGCCACCAGCAGAAATACACTGCAGACCCAGTACTTC	CATSRNTLQTQYF
TRBV9	NA	TRBJ2-4	TRBD1	TGTGCCAGCAGCCCACAGGGGTCCCGGGTGCAGTACTTC	CASSPQGSRVQYF
TRBV7-8	NA	TRBJ2-5	NA	TGTGCCAGCAGCTTAGCTTCATTGGAGACCCAGTACTTC	CASSLASLETQYF
TRBV9	NA	TRBJ2-3	TRBD2	TGTGCCAGCAGCGTAGGGACTAGCGGGAGGCCCGTCACAGATACGCAGTATTTT	CASSVGTSGRPVTDTQYF
TRBV19	few	TRBJ1-3	NA	TGTGCCAGTACTACAATCTCTGGAAACACCATATATTTT	CASTTISGNTIYF
TRBV5-4	NA	TRBJ2-2	NA	TGTGCCAGCAGCTCTAAGAGGGAGGCGAACACCGGGGAGCTGTTTTTT	CASSSKREANTGELFF
TRBV18	NA	TRBJ1-3	NA	TGTGCCAGCTCACCAAGTCCGGGAGCCGGAAACACCATATATTTT	CASSPSPGAGNTIYF
TRBV28	NA	TRBJ1-5	NA	TGTGCCAGCAGCCGCGGGAGGGAGAAGGGTCAGCCCCAGCATTTT	CASSRGREKGQPQHF
TRBV2	NA	TRBJ2-3	NA	TGTGCCAGCAGTGCAGGGGCAAGAGATACGCAGTATTTT	CASSAGARDTQYF
TRBV7-9	NA	TRBJ2-3	NA	TGTGCCAGCATACCAACCCGAGACACGGTCACAGATACGCAGTATTTT	CASIPTRDTVTDTQYF
TRBV9	NA	TRBJ2-1	NA	TGTGCCAGCAGCGAAGTAGGCGGGTACTCCTACAATGAGCAGTTCTTC	CASSEVGGYSYNEQFF
TRBV5-4	NA	TRBJ2-5	NA	TGTGCCAGCAGCTCCTCCGGCAGACCCGAGACCCAGTACTTC	CASSSSGRPETQYF
TRBV7-7	NA	TRBJ2-5	NA	TGTGCTAGCAGCCCGACAGGACTAGGGGAGACCCAGTACTTC	CASSPTGLGETQYF